Sequencing of this T cell receptor beta chain was carried out in a study of control samples from healthy donors and cancer patients. Data came from immunoSEQ multiplex PCR; TCRdb stores just in-frame clones and leaves some out. The repertoire holds about 150,000 clones, with 90% to 95% as singletons. V lost 3 bases to trimming and J lost 9 bases, with 12 bases between them. Germline CDR1 reads SEHNR; CDR2 reads FQNEAQ (reference sequence). The CDR3 contains 12 residues. The TCR comes from a man aged 40-55 years in good health. This chain connects TRBV7-9 to TRBJ2-7; either TRBD1 or TRBD2 may supply D (5 bases each). Sequenced material: blood. CDR3 DNA sequence: TGTGCCAGCAGCTTGTCAGGGCGGGCGCAGTACTTC. Translating it yields CASSLSGRAQYF.